The 10 T cell receptor beta chains in this list originate from one sample, sequenced in a study of Graves' ophthalmopathy and Graves' hyperthyroidism. Researchers took RNA transcripts and amplified TCR beta CDR3 regions from them. The workflow started with a first-round RT-PCR run with HTBI primers and then moved on to a second-round multiplex PCR. TCRdb called the multiplex PCR reads again in MiXCR, with one record for every CDR3 protein. The sample has hundreds of thousands of distinct CDR3 sequences, about a fifth seen once; the top ten hold roughly 6.9%. Input material: peripheral blood. The receptors were sampled from a woman aged 18-30 years with stable Graves' hyperthyroidism. Some clones in this sample may be carry-over from other donors' samples.

The rearrangement joins TRBV18 to TRBJ2-2; no reliable D call. This CDR3 region has 14 residues. The germline V and J ends were trimmed by 2 bases and 6 bases, with 10 bases remaining between them. CDR1 and CDR2 (germline): KGHSH, LQKENI. In nucleotides, the CDR3 is TGTGCCAGCTCACCATTATCGGGCTCCGGGGAGCTGTTTTTT. This translates into CASSPLSGSGELFF.

The sample holds a few counts of this clonotype. The chain uses TRBV5-6 and TRBJ1-2; no definite D call. With 0 bases removed from V and 6 bases from J, the gap between germline ends came to 9 bases. There are 13 residues in the CDR3. The germline V gene encodes CDR1 SGHDT and CDR2 YYEEEE. CDR3 sequence (DNA): TGTGCCAGCAGCTTGGTTATGGGGAATGGCTACACCTTC. This gives the protein CASSLVMGNGYTF.

This clonotype appeared many times. The gene calls are TRBV25-1 and TRBJ1-1; TRBD1 aligns across 7 bases. J was trimmed by 1 base and V by 3 bases; bases with no gene match: 11. The CDR3 runs to 17 residues. Germline CDR1 reads MGHDK; CDR2 reads SYGVNS. In DNA, the CDR3 is TGTGCCAGCAGTGACGCCTCAGGGGGATGGACGAACACTGAAGCTTTCTTT. Translated: CASSDASGGWTNTEAFF.

This chain uses TRBV30 with TRBJ2-7, with 8 positions matching TRBD1. V shed 3 bases, J shed 6 bases, and the junction held 4 bases outside the gene matches. This CDR3 has 12 amino acids. Germline assignment: CDR1 GTSNPN and CDR2 SVGIG (reference sequence). CDR3 in amino acids: CAWSPTGVEQYF. In DNA, the CDR3 is TGTGCCTGGAGCCCGACAGGGGTCGAGCAGTACTTC.

There are many counts of this clonotype. V and J are TRBV20-1 and TRBJ2-7; 7 positions match TRBD1. J lost 1 base, V lost 1 base, and 7 bases had no gene match. CDR1 is DFQATT and CDR2 is SNEGSKA in the germline V gene (reference sequence). The CDR3 has 15 residues. CDR3 in amino acids: CSARVPGTASYEQYF. CDR3 DNA sequence: TGCAGTGCTAGAGTCCCCGGGACAGCTTCCTACGAGCAGTACTTC.

This clonotype has ten or more counts. The rearrangement links TRBV12-3 or TRBV12-4 to TRBJ1-2; possibly TRBD1 for D (5 bases). CDR3 length: 14 amino acids. The V end was cut by 8 bases, the J end by 3 bases, with 16 bases between. CDR3 nucleotides: TGTGCCAGCGGTTCTTTCGGGGCCCACTATGGCTACACCTTC. Amino acids: CASGSFGAHYGYTF.

This clonotype has only a few counts. The CDR3 region has the DNA TGTGCCGCAAGTACAACCGGGACATACGAGCAGTACTTC. Translating gives CAASTTGTYEQYF. V and J are TRBV30 and TRBJ2-7; a possible D gene is TRBD1 (6 bases). This CDR3 is 13 amino acids long. V was clipped by 8 bases and J by 4 bases, with 18 bases between them. From germline, CDR1 is GTSNPN and CDR2 SVGIG (reference sequence).

The table lists this clonotype with many counts. The chain recombines TRBV6-2 or TRBV6-3 with TRBJ2-5, with 10 bases lining up with TRBD2. CDR1 is MNHEY, CDR2 SVGEGT, per germline. The CDR3 spans 14 residues. V shed 2 bases, J shed 5 bases, and the junction held 2 bases outside the gene matches. The CDR3 region has the DNA TGTGCCAGCAGTTACACTAGCGGGGCGGAGACCCAGTACTTC. Translated, it gives CASSYTSGAETQYF.

This clonotype was recorded many times. The CDR3 reads CASSLFGGSNQPQHF. The CDR3 DNA sequence: TGTGCCAGCAGTTTATTCGGGGGAAGCAATCAGCCCCAGCATTTT. The chain employs TRBV12-3 or TRBV12-4 and TRBJ1-5; TRBD1 is a possible D gene (5 bases). The CDR3 covers 15 residues. Trimming removed 2 bases from V and 1 base from J, with 9 bases in between.

V is TRBV2 and J is TRBJ1-1; perhaps TRBD1 as D (6 bases). CDR1 SNHLY and CDR2 FYNNEI come from the germline V gene. The CDR3 sequence is 14 residues long. Trimming pared 6 bases from V and 6 bases from J, leaving 17 bases between. The CDR3: CASRVQQGLPEAFF. The CDR3 DNA is TGTGCCAGCAGGGTCCAACAGGGTCTGCCTGAAGCTTTCTTT.